This entry describes one T cell receptor (beta chain). The antigen is unknown. CDR3 size: 14 residues. With 2 bases clipped from V and 6 bases from J, the junction kept 5 bases outside the gene matches. Germline values: CDR1 SGHDT, CDR2 YYEEEE. This entry is derived from a study of T cells in localized non-small cell lung cancer. Libraries were prepared by immunoSEQ multiplex PCR; TCRdb keeps only in-frame clonotypes and omits some of them. The repertoire holds tens of thousands of clones, with 75% to 90% as singletons. Findings of the study overall: Of the tissues analyzed, uninvolved adjacent lung showed maximal T cell clonality, greater than tumor. Detection in adjacent lung was observed for a median around 50 of the top 100 tumor clones. Longer survival (overall) was linked to higher T cell density in blood. Only one tumor region was sequenced, so heterogeneity remains possible.

The chain has TRBV5-6 and TRBJ1-5; 7 bases agree with TRBD1. This receptor was taken from a woman between 35 and 70 years old with stage I lung adenocarcinoma. The source was peripheral blood, collected before any cancer treatment. This chain's CDR3 is CASSLRGGGQPQHF. The DNA of the CDR3 is TGTGCCAGCAGCTTAAGAGGGGGCGGTCAGCCCCAGCATTTT.